This TCR beta chain was documented in a study of blood T cell repertoires in COVID-19. Whole-study context: Samples of COVID-19 (acute and convalescent) were obtained from the United States, Italy and Spain.

Libraries were prepared by immunoSEQ multiplex PCR; TCRdb keeps only in-frame clonotypes and omits some of them. The repertoire has fewer than 300,000 clones, approximately 90% of them found once; the top ten carry approximately 9%. Two consecutive negative NP/OP PCR tests, clearance, or resolved symptoms defined Cohort 3 recovery. The origin of this receptor is a man aged 40-49 years who had recovered from COVID-19. Sequencing was carried out using PBMCs or T cells enriched from blood (not recorded which).

The CDR3 sequence is CASSGSGSTDTQYF. In DNA, the CDR3 is TGTGCCAGCAGTGGAAGCGGGAGTACAGATACGCAGTATTTT. The chain employs TRBV6-4 and TRBJ2-3; 8 bases agree with TRBD2. Germline CDR1 MRHNA, CDR2 SNTAGT. V gave up 4 bases and J gave up 3 bases; unmatched junction bases: 3. This CDR3 comprises 14 residues.